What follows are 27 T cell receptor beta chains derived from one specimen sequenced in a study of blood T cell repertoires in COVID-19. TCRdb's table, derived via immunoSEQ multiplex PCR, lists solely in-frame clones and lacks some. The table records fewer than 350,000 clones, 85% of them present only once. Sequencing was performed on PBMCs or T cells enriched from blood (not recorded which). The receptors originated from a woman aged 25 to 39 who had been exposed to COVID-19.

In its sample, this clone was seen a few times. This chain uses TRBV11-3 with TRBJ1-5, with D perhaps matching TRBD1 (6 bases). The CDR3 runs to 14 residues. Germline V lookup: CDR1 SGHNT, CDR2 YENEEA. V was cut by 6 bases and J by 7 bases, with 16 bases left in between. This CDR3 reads CASSPDRRKQPQHF. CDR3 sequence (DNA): TGTGCCAGCAGTCCAGACAGGAGGAAACAGCCCCAGCATTTT.

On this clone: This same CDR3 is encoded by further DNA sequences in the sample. The CDR3 region has the DNA TGTGCCAGCAGCTTAGCGAGGGACTACACTGAAGCTTTCTTT. Encoded protein: CASSLARDYTEAFF. The chain recombines TRBV7-9 with TRBJ1-1, with D perhaps TRBD1 (5 bases). The germline gives CDR1 SEHNR, CDR2 FQNEAQ (reference sequence). The CDR3 runs to 14 residues. The V gene lost 0 bases and the J gene lost 3 bases, with 8 bases spanning the gap.

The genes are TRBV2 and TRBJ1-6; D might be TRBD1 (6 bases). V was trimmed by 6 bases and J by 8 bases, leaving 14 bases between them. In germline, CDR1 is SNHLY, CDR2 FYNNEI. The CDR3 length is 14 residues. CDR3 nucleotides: TGTGCCAGCAGGGCCGGGACAACGGATTCACCCCTCCACTTT. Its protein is CASRAGTTDSPLHF.

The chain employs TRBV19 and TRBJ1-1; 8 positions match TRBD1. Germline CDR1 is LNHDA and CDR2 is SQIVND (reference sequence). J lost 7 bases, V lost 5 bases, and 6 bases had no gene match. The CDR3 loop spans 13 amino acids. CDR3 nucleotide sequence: TGTGCCAGTAGTTCGCAGGGGGCTGATGAAGCTTTCTTT. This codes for CASSSQGADEAFF.

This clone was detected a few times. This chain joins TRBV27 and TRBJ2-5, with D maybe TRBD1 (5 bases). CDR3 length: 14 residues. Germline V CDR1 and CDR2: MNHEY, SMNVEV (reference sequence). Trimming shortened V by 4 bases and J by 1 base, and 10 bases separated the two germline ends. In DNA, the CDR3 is TGTGCCAGCAGTTCTAGGGGTCCCCAAGAGACCCAGTACTTC. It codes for CASSSRGPQETQYF.

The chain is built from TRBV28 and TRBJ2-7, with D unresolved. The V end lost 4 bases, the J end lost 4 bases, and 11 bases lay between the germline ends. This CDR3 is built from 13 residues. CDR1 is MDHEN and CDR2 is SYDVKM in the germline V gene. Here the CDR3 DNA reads TGTGCCAGCAGTTCCCCGTACGGTTACGAGCAGTACTTC. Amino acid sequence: CASSSPYGYEQYF.

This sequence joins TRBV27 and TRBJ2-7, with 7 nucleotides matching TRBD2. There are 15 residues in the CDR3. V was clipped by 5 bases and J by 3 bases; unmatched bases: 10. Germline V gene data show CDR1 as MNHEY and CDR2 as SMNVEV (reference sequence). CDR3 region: CASSPSAGVRYEQYF. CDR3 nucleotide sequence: TGTGCCAGCAGTCCTTCGGCGGGAGTGCGCTACGAGCAGTACTTC.

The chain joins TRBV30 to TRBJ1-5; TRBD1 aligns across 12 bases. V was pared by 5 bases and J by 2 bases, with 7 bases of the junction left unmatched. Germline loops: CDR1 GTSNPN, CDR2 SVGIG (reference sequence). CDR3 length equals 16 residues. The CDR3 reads CAWGTGGIVGNQPQHF. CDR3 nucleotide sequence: TGTGCCTGGGGGACAGGGGGCATAGTCGGCAATCAGCCCCAGCATTTT.

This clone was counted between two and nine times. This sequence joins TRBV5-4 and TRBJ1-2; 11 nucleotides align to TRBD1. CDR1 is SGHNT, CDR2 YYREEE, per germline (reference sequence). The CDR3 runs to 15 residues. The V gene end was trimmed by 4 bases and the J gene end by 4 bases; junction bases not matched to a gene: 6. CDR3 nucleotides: TGTGCCAGCAGCCCCGGGACAGGGGGGATCTATGGCTACACCTTC. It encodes CASSPGTGGIYGYTF.

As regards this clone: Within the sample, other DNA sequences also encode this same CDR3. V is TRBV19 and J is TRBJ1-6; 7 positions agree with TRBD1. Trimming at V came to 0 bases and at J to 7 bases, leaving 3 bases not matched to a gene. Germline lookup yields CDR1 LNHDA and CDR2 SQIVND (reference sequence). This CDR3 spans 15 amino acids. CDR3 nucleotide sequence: TGTGCCAGTAGTATAGAGACAGGGCGGAATTCACCCCTCCACTTT. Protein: CASSIETGRNSPLHF.

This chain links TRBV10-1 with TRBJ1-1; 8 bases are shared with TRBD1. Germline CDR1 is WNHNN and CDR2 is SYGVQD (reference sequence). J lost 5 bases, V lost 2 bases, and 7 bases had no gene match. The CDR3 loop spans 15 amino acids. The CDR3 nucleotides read TGCGCCAGCAGTGAGGCAGGGGGCGCGTTGACTGAAGCTTTCTTT. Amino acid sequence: CASSEAGGALTEAFF.

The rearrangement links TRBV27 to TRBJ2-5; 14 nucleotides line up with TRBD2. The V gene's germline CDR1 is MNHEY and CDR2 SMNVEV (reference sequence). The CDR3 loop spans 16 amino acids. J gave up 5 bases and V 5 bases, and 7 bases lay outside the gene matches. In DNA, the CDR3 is TGTGCCAGCAGTGCCCGACTAGCGGGGGGGCCGGAGACCCAGTACTTC. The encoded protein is CASSARLAGGPETQYF.

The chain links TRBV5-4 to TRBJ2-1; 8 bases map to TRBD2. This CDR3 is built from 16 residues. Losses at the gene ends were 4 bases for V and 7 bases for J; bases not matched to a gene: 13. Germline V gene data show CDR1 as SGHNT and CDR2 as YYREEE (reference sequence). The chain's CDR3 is CASSPYGGAVRNEQFF. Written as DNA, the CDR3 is TGTGCCAGCAGCCCATACGGGGGGGCGGTCCGGAATGAGCAGTTCTTC.

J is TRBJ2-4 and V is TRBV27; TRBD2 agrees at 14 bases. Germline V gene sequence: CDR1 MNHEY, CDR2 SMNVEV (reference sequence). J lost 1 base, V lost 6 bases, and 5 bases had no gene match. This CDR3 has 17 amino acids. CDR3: CASRGLAGVSAKNIQYF. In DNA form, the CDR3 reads TGTGCCAGCAGGGGACTAGCGGGAGTATCGGCCAAAAACATTCAGTACTTC.

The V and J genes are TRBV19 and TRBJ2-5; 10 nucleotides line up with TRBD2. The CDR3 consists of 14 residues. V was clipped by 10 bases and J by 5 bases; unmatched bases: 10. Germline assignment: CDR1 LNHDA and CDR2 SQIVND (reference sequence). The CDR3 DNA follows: TGTGCCACCGCGACTAGCGGGCCGATTGAGACCCAGTACTTC. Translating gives CATATSGPIETQYF.

CDR3 DNA sequence: TGTGCCAGCAGCGCGACTAGCGGGAGTACAGATACGCAGTATTTT. Its translation is CASSATSGSTDTQYF. V usage is TRBV7-2 and J usage is TRBJ2-3; TRBD2 agrees at 12 bases. The CDR3 extends over 15 amino acids. The V gene's germline CDR1 is SGHTA and CDR2 FQGNSA. After removal of 5 bases from V and 3 bases from J, the junction contained 3 bases not matched to a gene.

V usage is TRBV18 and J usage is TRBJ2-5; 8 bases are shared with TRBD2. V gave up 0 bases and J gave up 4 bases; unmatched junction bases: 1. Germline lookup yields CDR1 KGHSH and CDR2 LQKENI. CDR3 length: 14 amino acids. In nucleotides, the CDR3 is TGTGCCAGCTCACCACCTGCGGGGGGAGAGACCCAGTACTTC. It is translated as CASSPPAGGETQYF.

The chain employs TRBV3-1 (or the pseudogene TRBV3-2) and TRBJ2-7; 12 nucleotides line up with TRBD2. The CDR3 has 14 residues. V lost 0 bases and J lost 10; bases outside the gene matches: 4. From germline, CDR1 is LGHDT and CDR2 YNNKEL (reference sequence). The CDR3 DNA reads TGTGCCAGCAGCCAAGACGCTAGCGGGAGGGTCCAGTACTTC. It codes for CASSQDASGRVQYF.

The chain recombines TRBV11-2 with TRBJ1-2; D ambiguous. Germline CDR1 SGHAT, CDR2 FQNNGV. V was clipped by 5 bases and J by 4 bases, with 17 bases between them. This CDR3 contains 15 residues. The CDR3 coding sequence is TGTGCCAGCAGCCCGACTCGAGGAGGGATCTATGGCTACACCTTC. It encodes CASSPTRGGIYGYTF.

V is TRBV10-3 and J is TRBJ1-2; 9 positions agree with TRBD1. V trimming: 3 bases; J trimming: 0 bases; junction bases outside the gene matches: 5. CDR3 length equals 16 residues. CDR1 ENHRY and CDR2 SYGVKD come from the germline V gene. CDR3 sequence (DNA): TGTGCCATCAGTGAACGGACAGGGGCCGCTAACTATGGCTACACCTTC. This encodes CAISERTGAANYGYTF.

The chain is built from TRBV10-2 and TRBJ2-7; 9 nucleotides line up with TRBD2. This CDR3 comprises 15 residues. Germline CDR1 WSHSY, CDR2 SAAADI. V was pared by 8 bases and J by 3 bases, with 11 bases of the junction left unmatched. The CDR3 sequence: CASGQFSGSIYEQYF. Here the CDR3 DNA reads TGCGCCAGCGGGCAATTTAGCGGGAGTATCTACGAGCAGTACTTC.

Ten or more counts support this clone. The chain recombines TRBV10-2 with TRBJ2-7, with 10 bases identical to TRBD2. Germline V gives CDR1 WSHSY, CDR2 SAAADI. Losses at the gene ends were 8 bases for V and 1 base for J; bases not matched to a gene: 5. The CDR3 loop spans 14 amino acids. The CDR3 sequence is CASDASGSSYEQYF. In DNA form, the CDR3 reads TGCGCCAGCGACGCTAGCGGGAGTTCCTACGAGCAGTACTTC.

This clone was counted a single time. This CDR3 reads CASSVGTSGRGVETQYF. In nucleotides, the CDR3 is TGTGCCAGCAGCGTTGGGACTAGCGGGAGAGGGGTGGAGACCCAGTACTTC. J is TRBJ2-5 and V is TRBV9; 14 bases align to TRBD2. CDR1 is SGDLS and CDR2 is YYNGEE in the germline V gene. After removal of 2 bases from V and 5 bases from J, the junction contained 8 bases not matched to a gene. This CDR3 region has 17 residues.

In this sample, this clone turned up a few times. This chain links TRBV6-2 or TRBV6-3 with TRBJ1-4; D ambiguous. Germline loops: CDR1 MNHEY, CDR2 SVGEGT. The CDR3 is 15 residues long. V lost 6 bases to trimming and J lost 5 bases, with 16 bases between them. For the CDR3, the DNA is TGTGCCAGCAGCCGGGCCGGAGGTGGAAATGAAAAACTGTTTTTT. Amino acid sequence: CASSRAGGGNEKLFF.

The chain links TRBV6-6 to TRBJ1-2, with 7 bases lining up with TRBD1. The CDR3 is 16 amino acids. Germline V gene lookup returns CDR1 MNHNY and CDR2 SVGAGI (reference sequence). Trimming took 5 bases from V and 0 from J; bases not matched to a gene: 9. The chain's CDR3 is CASSPRGQATNYGYTF. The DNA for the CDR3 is TGTGCCAGCAGTCCACGAGGACAGGCCACTAACTATGGCTACACCTTC.

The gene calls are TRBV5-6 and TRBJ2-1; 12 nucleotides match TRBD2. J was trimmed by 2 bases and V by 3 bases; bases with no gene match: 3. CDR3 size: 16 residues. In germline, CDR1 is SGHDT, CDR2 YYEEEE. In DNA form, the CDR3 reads TGTGCCAGCAGCTCCCGACTAGCGGGAGCCTACAATGAGCAGTTCTTC. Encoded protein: CASSSRLAGAYNEQFF.

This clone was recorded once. The CDR3 sequence is CASSEEGGLNQPQHF. The CDR3 DNA reads as TGTGCCAGCAGTGAAGAAGGTGGGCTGAATCAGCCCCAGCATTTT. The rearrangement joins TRBV2 to TRBJ1-5, with D hard to call. The CDR3 is 15 residues long. The germline V and J ends were trimmed by 1 base and 4 bases, with 11 bases remaining between them. CDR1 and CDR2 from the germline V gene are SNHLY and FYNNEI.